This entry describes one T cell receptor (beta chain). The length of the CDR3 is 15 residues. The data belong to a study of blood T cells in healthy people across ages. A second about 6 to 12 cycle PCR used barcoded and J-beta primers. A single record per CDR3 protein comes from TCRdb applying MiXCR to the 5' RACE reads. The sample has over a million distinct CDR3 sequences, about 40% seen once. The source of this sequence is a woman aged 18-35 years in good health. Sequenced material: blood. The gene calls are TRBV12-3 or TRBV12-4 and TRBJ2-4; TRBD1 matches 8 bases. The J call may be in error: the DNA end matches TRBJ2-7 better. CDR3 region: CASSPRDRGLHEQYF. CDR3 sequence (DNA): TGTGCCAGCAGTCCCCGAGACAGGGGTTTGCACGAGCAGTACTTC.